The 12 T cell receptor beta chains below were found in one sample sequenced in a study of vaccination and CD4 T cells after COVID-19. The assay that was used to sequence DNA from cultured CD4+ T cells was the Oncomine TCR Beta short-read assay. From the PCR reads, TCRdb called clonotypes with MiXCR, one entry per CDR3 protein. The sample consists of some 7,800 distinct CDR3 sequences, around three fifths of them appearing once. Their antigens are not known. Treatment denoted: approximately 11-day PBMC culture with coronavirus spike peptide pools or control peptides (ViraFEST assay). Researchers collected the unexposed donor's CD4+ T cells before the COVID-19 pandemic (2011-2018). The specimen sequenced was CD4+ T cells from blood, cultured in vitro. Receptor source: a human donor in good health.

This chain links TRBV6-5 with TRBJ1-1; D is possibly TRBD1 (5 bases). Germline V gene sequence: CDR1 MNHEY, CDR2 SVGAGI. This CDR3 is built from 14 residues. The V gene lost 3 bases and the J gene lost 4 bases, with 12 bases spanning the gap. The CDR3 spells CASSYPGRGTEAFF. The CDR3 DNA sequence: TGTGCCAGCAGTTATCCCGGGAGGGGCACTGAAGCTTTCTTT.

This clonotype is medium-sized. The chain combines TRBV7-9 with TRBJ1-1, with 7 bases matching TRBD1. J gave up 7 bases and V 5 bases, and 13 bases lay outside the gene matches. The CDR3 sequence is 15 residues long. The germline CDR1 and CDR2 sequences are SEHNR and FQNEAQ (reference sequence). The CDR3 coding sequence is TGTGCCAGCAGCCAAGTGGGAGGGGGCGAAATTGAAGCTTTCTTT. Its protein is CASSQVGGGEIEAFF. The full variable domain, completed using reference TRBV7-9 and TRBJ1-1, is DTGVSQNPRHKITKRGQNVTFRCDPISEHNRLYWYRQTLGQGPEFLTYFQNEAQLEKSRLLSDRFSAERPKGSFSTLEIQRTEQGDSAMYLCASSQVGGGEIEAFFGQGTRLTVV.

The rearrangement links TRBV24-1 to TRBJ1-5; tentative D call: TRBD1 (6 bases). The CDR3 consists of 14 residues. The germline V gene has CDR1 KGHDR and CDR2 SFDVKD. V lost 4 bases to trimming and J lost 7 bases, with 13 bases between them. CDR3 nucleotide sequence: TGTGCCACCAGTGACAGGACAGCCCCCCAGCCCCAGCATTTT. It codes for CATSDRTAPQPQHF.

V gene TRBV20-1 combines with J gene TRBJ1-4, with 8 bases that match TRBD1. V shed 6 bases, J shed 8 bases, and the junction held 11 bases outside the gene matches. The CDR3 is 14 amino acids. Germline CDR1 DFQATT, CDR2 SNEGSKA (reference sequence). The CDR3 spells CSASQTGVGEKLFF. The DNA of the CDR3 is TGCAGTGCCTCTCAGACAGGGGTGGGGGAAAAACTGTTTTTT.

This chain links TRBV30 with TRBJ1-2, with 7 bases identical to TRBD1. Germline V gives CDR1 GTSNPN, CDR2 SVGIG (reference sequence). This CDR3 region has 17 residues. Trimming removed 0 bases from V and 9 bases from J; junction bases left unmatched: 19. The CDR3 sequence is CAWSVRYDRANPYSYTF. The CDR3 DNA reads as TGTGCCTGGAGTGTAAGATACGACAGGGCGAACCCTTATAGCTACACCTTC.

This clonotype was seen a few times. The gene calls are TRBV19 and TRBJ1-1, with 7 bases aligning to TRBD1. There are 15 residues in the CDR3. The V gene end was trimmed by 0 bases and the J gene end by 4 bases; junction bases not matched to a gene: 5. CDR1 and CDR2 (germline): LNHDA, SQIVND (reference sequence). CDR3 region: CASSIDLAGGTEAFF. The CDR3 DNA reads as TGTGCCAGTAGTATAGATTTGGCAGGGGGCACTGAAGCTTTCTTT. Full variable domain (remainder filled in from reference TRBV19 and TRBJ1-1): DGGITQSPKYLFRKEGQNVTLSCEQNLNHDAMYWYRQDPGQGLRLIYYSQIVNDFQKGDIAEGYSVSREKKESFPLTVTSAQKNPTAFYLCASSIDLAGGTEAFFGQGTRLTVV.

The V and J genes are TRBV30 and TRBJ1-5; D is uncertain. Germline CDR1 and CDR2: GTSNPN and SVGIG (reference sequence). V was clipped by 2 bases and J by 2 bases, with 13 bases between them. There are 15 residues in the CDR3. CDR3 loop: CAWSPLSSGNQPQHF. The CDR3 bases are TGTGCCTGGAGTCCCCTCAGCTCAGGCAATCAGCCCCAGCATTTT.

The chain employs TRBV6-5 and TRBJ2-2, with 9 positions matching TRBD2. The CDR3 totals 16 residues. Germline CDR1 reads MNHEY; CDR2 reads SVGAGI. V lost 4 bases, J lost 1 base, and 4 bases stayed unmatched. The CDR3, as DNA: TGTGCCAGCAGTTCGTTTAGCGGGGGGAACACCGGGGAGCTGTTTTTT. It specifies CASSSFSGGNTGELFF.

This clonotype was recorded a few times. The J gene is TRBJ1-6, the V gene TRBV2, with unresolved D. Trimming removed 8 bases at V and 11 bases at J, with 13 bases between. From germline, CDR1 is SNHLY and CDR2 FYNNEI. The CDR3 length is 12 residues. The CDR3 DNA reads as TGTGCCAGCGGCGTAGCCCAGACACCCCTCCACTTT. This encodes CASGVAQTPLHF.

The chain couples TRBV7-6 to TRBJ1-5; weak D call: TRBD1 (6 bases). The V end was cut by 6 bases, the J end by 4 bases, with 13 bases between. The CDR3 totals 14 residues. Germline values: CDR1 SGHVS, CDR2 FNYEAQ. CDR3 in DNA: TGTGCCAGCAGTCAAGGACAGTCTAATCAGCCCCAGCATTTT. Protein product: CASSQGQSNQPQHF. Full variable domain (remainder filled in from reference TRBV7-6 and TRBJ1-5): GAGVSQSPRYKVTKRGQDVALRCDPISGHVSLYWYRQALGQGPEFLTYFNYEAQQDKSGLPNDRFSAERPEGSISTLTIQRTEQRDSAMYRCASSQGQSNQPQHFGDGTRLSIL.

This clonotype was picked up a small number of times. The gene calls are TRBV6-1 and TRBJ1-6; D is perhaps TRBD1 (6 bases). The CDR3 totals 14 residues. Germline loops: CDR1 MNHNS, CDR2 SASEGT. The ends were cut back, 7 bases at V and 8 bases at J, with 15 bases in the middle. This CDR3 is CASNPHSGDSPLHF. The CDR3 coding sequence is TGTGCCAGCAACCCCCACTCAGGGGATTCACCCCTCCACTTT.

The CDR3 DNA sequence: TGTGCCAGCAGCCTCGGGGGGATCACTGAAGCTTTCTTT. Amino acid sequence: CASSLGGITEAFF. The genes are TRBV3-1 and TRBJ1-1; maybe TRBD1 (5 bases). Trimming took 4 bases from V and 4 from J, leaving 10 bases between them. The V gene's germline CDR1 is LGHDT and CDR2 YNNKEL (reference sequence). The CDR3 is 13 residues long. Supplemented by reference TRBV3-1 and TRBJ1-1, the full variable domain reads DTAVSQTPKYLVTQMGNDKSIKCEQNLGHDTMYWYKQDSKKFLKIMFSYNNKELIINETVPNRFSPKSPDKAHLNLHINSLELGDSAVYFCASSLGGITEAFFGQGTRLTVV.